This T cell receptor beta chain was captured in a study of T-cell memory formation after mild COVID-19. TCRdb reanalysed the 5' RACE reads using MiXCR and keeps one entry per CDR3 protein. The sample holds fewer than 200,000 distinct CDR3 sequences; approximately 17% are singletons and the top ten take 3.9%. The CDR3 contains 15 residues. With 0 bases clipped from V and 4 bases from J, the junction kept 2 bases outside the gene matches. Germline loops: CDR1 MNHEY, CDR2 SVGAGI. Input material: PBMCs or a T cell subset sorted from them (not recorded which). This receptor was taken from a man between 18 and 35 years old who had mild COVID-19 (a few samples of this study predate the infection). Cell type and time point are not known. The chain links TRBV6-5 to TRBJ1-3, with 8 nucleotides matching TRBD1. The CDR3 here is CASSYSTGAGNTIYF. In nucleotides, the CDR3 is TGTGCCAGCAGTTACTCGACAGGGGCAGGAAACACCATATATTTT.